This note documents a single T cell receptor (beta chain) sequence. The data belong to a study of blood T cell repertoires in COVID-19. Produced via immunoSEQ multiplex PCR; TCRdb's table is partial and in-frame only. The sample includes about 160,000 clones, roughly 90% seen only once; the top ten take about 4.8%. CDR3 size: 17 residues. CDR1 SGHTA and CDR2 FQGNSA come from the germline V gene. After removal of 3 bases from V and 7 bases from J, the junction contained 9 bases not matched to a gene. Sequencing was carried out using peripheral blood. This chain links TRBV7-2 with TRBJ1-4; TRBD1 matches at 12 bases. This receptor was taken from a man younger than 40 with COVID-19, enrolled during active disease. CDR3 in DNA: TGTGCCAGCAGCTTTAGGGGACAGGGGGCGGTTGGTGAAAAACTGTTTTTT. This codes for CASSFRGQGAVGEKLFF.